Following are 14 T cell receptor beta chains from one sample sequenced in a study of control samples from healthy donors and cancer patients. The table came from immunoSEQ multiplex PCR; TCRdb's copy has only in-frame clones and leaves some out. The repertoire consists of about 120,000 clones, with 91% occurring once and the leading ten covering around 7.6%. The sequenced sample consisted of blood. The receptors here all came from a woman between 18 and 29 years old in good health.

This rearrangement joins TRBV5-6 to TRBJ1-5; TRBD1 is a possible D gene (5 bases). Trimming took 4 bases from V and 11 from J, leaving 16 bases between them. The CDR3 is 13 residues long. Germline values: CDR1 SGHDT, CDR2 YYEEEE. The CDR3 sequence is CASSEYRRSAQHF. In nucleotides, the CDR3 is TGTGCCAGCAGCGAATACAGGCGGTCGGCCCAGCATTTT.

This chain uses TRBV19 with TRBJ1-2, with TRBD1 matching over 9 bases. V was pared by 6 bases and J by 5 bases, with 16 bases of the junction left unmatched. CDR1 and CDR2 (germline): LNHDA, SQIVND (reference sequence). CDR3 length: 17 residues. This chain's CDR3 is CASSPRSNRGLGYGYTF. CDR3 in DNA: TGTGCCAGTAGCCCCCGCTCCAACAGGGGGCTAGGATATGGCTACACCTTC.

The V gene is TRBV27, the J gene TRBJ2-3; 9 positions match TRBD2. Germline CDR1 MNHEY, CDR2 SMNVEV (reference sequence). CDR3 size: 17 residues. After removal of 3 bases from V and 5 bases from J, the junction contained 12 bases not matched to a gene. The CDR3 sequence is CASSFGVTGTSRDTQYF. The CDR3 DNA is TGTGCCAGCAGTTTTGGTGTAACCGGGACTAGCCGAGATACGCAGTATTTT.

CDR3 in amino acids: CASSPSKGQALEAFF. The CDR3 DNA is TGTGCCAGCAGCCCTTCTAAGGGACAGGCGCTTGAAGCTTTCTTT. The chain employs TRBV7-9 and TRBJ1-1, with TRBD1 matching 8 bases. The J segment lost 7 bases and the V segment lost 5 bases, leaving 12 bases of the junction unmatched. Germline CDR1 and CDR2: SEHNR and FQNEAQ (reference sequence). The length of the CDR3 is 15 residues.

The rearrangement joins TRBV7-2 to TRBJ2-7; TRBD1 aligns across 11 bases. Germline CDR1 is SGHTA and CDR2 is FQGNSA. J lost 7 bases, V lost 4 bases, and 6 bases had no gene match. CDR3 length: 14 amino acids. CDR3 residues: CASSSRDRGGEQYF. The CDR3 DNA reads TGTGCCAGCAGCTCCCGGGACAGGGGGGGAGAGCAGTACTTC.

The rearrangement links TRBV9 to TRBJ2-5; D possibly corresponds to TRBD2 (6 bases). V dropped 4 bases and J dropped 1 base, with 8 bases sitting between them. The CDR3 loop spans 13 amino acids. Germline V gives CDR1 SGDLS, CDR2 YYNGEE. The CDR3, as DNA: TGTGCCAGCAGCCCCGGGGGCCAAGAGACCCAGTACTTC. Translation gives CASSPGGQETQYF.

This chain links TRBV12-3 or TRBV12-4 with TRBJ1-1, with D possibly being TRBD1 (5 bases). The CDR3 sequence is 13 residues long. V dropped 4 bases and J dropped 7 bases, with 13 bases sitting between them. The CDR3, as DNA: TGTGCCAGCAGTTCCAGGGAGAGGGGTGAAGCTTTCTTT. Amino acids: CASSSRERGEAFF.

The chain combines TRBV5-1 with TRBJ1-1; D is perhaps TRBD1 (5 bases). V lost 0 bases to trimming and J lost 6 bases, with 9 bases between them. This CDR3 spans 13 amino acids. Germline CDR1 reads SGHRS; CDR2 reads YFSETQ. The CDR3 DNA reads as TGCGCCAGCAGCTTGGGGGGGAGCCCTGAAGCTTTCTTT. This sequence encodes CASSLGGSPEAFF.

The V call is TRBV7-2, the J call TRBJ1-1, with D tentatively TRBD1 (5 bases). The CDR3 has 13 residues. The V gene lost 5 bases and the J gene lost 3 bases, with 10 bases spanning the gap. Per the germline V gene, CDR1 is SGHTA and CDR2 is FQGNSA. This CDR3 is CASSISRDTEAFF. The CDR3 nucleotides are TGTGCCAGCAGCATTTCCAGGGACACTGAAGCTTTCTTT.

The chain recombines TRBV10-3 with TRBJ2-7; 7 bases are a match to TRBD1. CDR3 length: 14 residues. V dropped 0 bases and J dropped 3; count of bases not matched to a gene: 2. Germline CDR1 is ENHRY and CDR2 is SYGVKD. CDR3 loop: CAISESDRIYEQYF. CDR3 DNA: TGTGCCATCAGTGAGTCGGACAGGATCTACGAGCAGTACTTC.

The chain has TRBV27 and TRBJ2-7; tentative D call: TRBD2 (6 bases). Germline CDR1 MNHEY, CDR2 SMNVEV (reference sequence). V was cut by 7 bases and J by 6 bases, with 22 bases left in between. This CDR3 spans 15 amino acids. In nucleotides, the CDR3 is TGTGCCAGCACCCCATCGGGCGGGACGAAGGGCGAGCAGTACTTC. Its translation: CASTPSGGTKGEQYF.

The V gene is TRBV6-5, the J gene TRBJ2-3, with a weak D call TRBD2 (6 bases). Germline CDR1 reads MNHEY; CDR2 reads SVGAGI. CDR3 length equals 15 residues. Trimming took off 2 bases at V and 3 bases at J, with 12 bases between the two ends. The CDR3 protein is CASSYTRGWTDTQYF. For the CDR3, the DNA is TGTGCCAGCAGTTACACGCGGGGTTGGACAGATACGCAGTATTTT.

The rearrangement uses TRBV6-5 and TRBJ1-1, with 8 bases lining up with TRBD1. V gave up 6 bases and J gave up 4 bases; unmatched junction bases: 7. The germline V gene has CDR1 MNHEY and CDR2 SVGAGI. This CDR3 has 14 amino acids. The CDR3, as DNA: TGTGCCAGCAGGCAAAGCGGGACAGGCACTGAAGCTTTCTTT. Residues: CASRQSGTGTEAFF.

The CDR3 DNA follows: TGTGCCAGCAGGATCGACAGGGGGAACTACGAGCAGTACTTC. Amino acids: CASRIDRGNYEQYF. The J gene is TRBJ2-7, the V gene TRBV2, with 9 bases fitting TRBD1. Germline V gives CDR1 SNHLY, CDR2 FYNNEI. The CDR3 has 14 amino acids. The V segment lost 6 bases and the J segment 3 bases; nucleotides outside the gene matches: 6.